This T cell receptor (beta chain) was recorded in a study of blood T cell repertoires in COVID-19. Clones were read by immunoSEQ multiplex PCR, and TCRdb kept only the in-frame ones, dropping some. Of about 430,000 clones in the sample, roughly nine tenths were seen once. This CDR3 has 12 amino acids. Trimming took off 5 bases at V and 9 bases at J, with 11 bases between the two ends. CDR1 is SGHVS, CDR2 FQNEAQ, per germline. Material for sequencing was PBMCs or T cells enriched from blood (not recorded which). This chain joins TRBV7-8 and TRBJ2-1, with D possibly being TRBD1 (6 bases). This TCR was recovered from a man younger than 40 who had recovered from COVID-19. CDR3 nucleotides: TGTGCCAGCAGCCCACAGGGTTTTGAGCAGTTCTTC. Amino acids: CASSPQGFEQFF.